This T cell receptor (beta chain) was observed in a study of blood T cell repertoires in COVID-19 (dated by TCRdb to the early 2020s). Context from the whole study: Samples from collaborators originated in the United States, Italy and Spain and spanned both the acute and convalescent phases of COVID-19. The prospective study material was composed of cDNA or gDNA derived from T cells, B-cell-depleted T cells, or PBMCs. Deeply sampled blood TCRbeta repertoires from subjects exposed to, actively infected with, or recovered from COVID-19 were included in the dataset. The repertoires were made available in a free public database intended to serve as a resource for research on the immune response to SARS-CoV-2. The samples were drawn from the first 160 participants of the ongoing ImmuneRACE study and from 950 to 1,500 subjects provided by 6 global collaborators. A de-identified subject ID, COVID-19 status, age in years and sex were almost always included in the sample metadata. Where HLA class I and class II types were available, the types were taken from metadata supplied by the sample provider, not from assay-based typing. Broader findings and caveats from the paper: How much clinical and demographic metadata was included differed by source and by participant, and the metadata was provided uncurated.

The CDR3 numbers 17 residues from cysteine through phenylalanine. The CDR3 DNA has 51 bases and is translated from base 1. Trimming leaves V shorter by 0 bases and J shorter by 6 bases, with the junction holding 12 bases beyond the gene matches. Taken from the germline V gene (reference sequence), the CDR1 and CDR2 loops are SGHNT and YYREEE. Another Seattle source contributed samples from volunteer blood donors who had recovered from COVID-19. Collaborating institutions collected whole blood in K2EDTA tubes following their own protocols. For TCRbeta analysis, collaborators shipped samples in one of three forms: frozen whole blood, isolated PBMCs, or DNA extracted from either of those sample types. Remarks on this clone: No antigen is known for it. Within one base of it there is no much larger clone, and no base qualities were kept.

TCRbeta CDR3 regions were amplified from genomic DNA using the immunoSEQ Assay, a bias-controlled multiplex PCR. As for the authors' bioinformatics: Nucleated cell counts per sample were estimated from amplification of reference gene primers within the assay. To quantify the absolute abundance of each unique TCRbeta CDR3 rearrangement, sequence reads were collapsed and filtered. For each sample, productive Simpson clonality was calculated as the square root of Simpson's diversity index over productive rearrangements. The source is immuneACCESS, and TCRdb retained only in-frame sequences with V and J called. Part of the clones is not carried over; for the studies checked, unresolved V genes explain less than half of this, and the remainder is unexplained. That table is the source of V, J and clone size, and D and trimming were worked out from the DNA. Across this sample there are roughly 200,000 clones, with 70% to 90% seen only once. The leading ten clones occupy about 12% of the sample.

This TCR was recovered from a woman aged 18-30 years who had recovered from COVID-19. The specimen was peripheral blood. Recombination connected TRBV5-4 to TRBJ2-1; 7 bases in the middle match TRBD2. The CDR3 protein: CASSLERGGSRSNEQFF. The DNA sequence reads TGTGCCAGCAGCTTGGAACGGGGCGGGAGTAGGAGCAATGAGCAGTTCTTC.